This T cell receptor (beta chain) was retrieved from a study of blood T cell repertoires in COVID-19. This table comes from immunoSEQ multiplex PCR, and its TCRdb copy is limited to in-frame clones, with some not included. The sample yields over 85,000 clones, 87% seen once. The trim removed 3 bases at V and 9 bases at J, leaving 8 bases unmatched. The CDR3 length is 14 residues. Germline CDR1 and CDR2: DFQATT and SNEGSKA (reference sequence). What was sequenced was peripheral blood. This rearrangement joins TRBV20-1 to TRBJ2-1, with TRBD2 matching 10 bases. The TCR originated in a male donor with acute or convalescent COVID-19. This CDR3 reads CSASRLAGAGEQFF. CDR3 sequence (DNA): TGCAGTGCTAGTCGGCTAGCGGGGGCGGGTGAGCAGTTCTTC.